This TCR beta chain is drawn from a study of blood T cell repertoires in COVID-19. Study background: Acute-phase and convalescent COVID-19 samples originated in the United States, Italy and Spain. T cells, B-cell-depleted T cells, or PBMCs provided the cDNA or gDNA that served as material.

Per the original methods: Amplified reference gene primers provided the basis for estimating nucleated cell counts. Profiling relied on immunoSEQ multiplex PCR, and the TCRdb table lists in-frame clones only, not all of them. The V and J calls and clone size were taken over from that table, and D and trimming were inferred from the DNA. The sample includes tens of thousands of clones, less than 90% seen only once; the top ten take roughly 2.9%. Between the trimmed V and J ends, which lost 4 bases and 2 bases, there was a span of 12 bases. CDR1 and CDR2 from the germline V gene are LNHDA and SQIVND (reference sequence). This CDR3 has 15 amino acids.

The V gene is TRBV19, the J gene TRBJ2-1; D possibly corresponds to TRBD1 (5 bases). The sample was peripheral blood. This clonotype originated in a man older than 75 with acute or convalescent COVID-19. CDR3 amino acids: CASSKDIAPYNEQFF. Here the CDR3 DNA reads TGTGCCAGTAGTAAGGACATTGCTCCCTACAATGAGCAGTTCTTC. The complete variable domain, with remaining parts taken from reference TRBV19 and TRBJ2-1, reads DGGITQSPKYLFRKEGQNVTLSCEQNLNHDAMYWYRQDPGQGLRLIYYSQIVNDFQKGDIAEGYSVSREKKESFPLTVTSAQKNPTAFYLCASSKDIAPYNEQFFGPGTRLTVL.